Below are 20 T cell receptor beta chains sequenced from a single sample in a study of OX40 agonist ivuxolimab in advanced cancers. TCRdb keeps only in-frame clones here, not all; method: immunoSEQ multiplex PCR. The repertoire holds 80,000 to 100,000 clones, with around 90% as singletons. The specimen was CD4+ or CD8+ T cells sorted from blood, collected in a trial of the OX40 agonist ivuxolimab. These receptors were obtained from an adult with an advanced solid tumor such as melanoma, head and neck, liver or kidney cancer.

The chain recombines TRBV7-2 with TRBJ2-1; 10 bases line up with TRBD2. Trimming cost V 4 bases and J 0 bases; bases outside gene matches: 3. Germline V gene data show CDR1 as SGHTA and CDR2 as FQGNSA. This CDR3 is built from 16 residues. CDR3 DNA sequence: TGTGCCAGCAGCTCTAGGACTAGCGGCTCCTACAATGAGCAGTTCTTC. Amino acid sequence: CASSSRTSGSYNEQFF.

In this sample, this clone turned up a few times. The chain is built from TRBV27 and TRBJ1-4, with a weak D call TRBD1 (6 bases). The germline gives CDR1 MNHEY, CDR2 SMNVEV (reference sequence). The CDR3 covers 17 residues. Trimming took off 10 bases at V and 1 base at J, with 22 bases between the two ends. The DNA for the CDR3 is TGTGCCACCCCAATGGGGAACGTCAGGGGAACTAATGAAAAACTGTTTTTT. It translates to CATPMGNVRGTNEKLFF.

The V gene is TRBV5-6, the J gene TRBJ2-2, with a possible D match to TRBD2 (5 bases). V gave up 4 bases and J gave up 1 base, with 20 bases separating them. The CDR3 contains 18 residues. Germline V gene data show CDR1 as SGHDT and CDR2 as YYEEEE. CDR3 coding DNA: TGTGCCAGCAGCAAGAGGGATCTCACCTCCCGGAACACCGGGGAGCTGTTTTTT. Its protein is CASSKRDLTSRNTGELFF.

The chain is built from TRBV11-3 and TRBJ1-2; tentative D call: TRBD1 (5 bases). Germline CDR1 and CDR2: SGHNT and YENEEA. The CDR3 length is 13 residues. Trimming shortened V by 6 bases and J by 3 bases, and 11 bases separated the two germline ends. Written as DNA, the CDR3 is TGTGCCAGCAGAGATGACAGCGACTATGGCTACACCTTC. It codes for CASRDDSDYGYTF.

The gene calls are TRBV11-2 and TRBJ2-7; no definite D call. This CDR3 has 13 amino acids. Trimming took off 4 bases at V and 7 bases at J, with 14 bases between the two ends. Germline values: CDR1 SGHAT, CDR2 FQNNGV. CDR3 DNA: TGTGCCAGCAGCTCCCCCCCCGGGCAGGAGCAGTACTTC. This translates into CASSSPPGQEQYF.

The chain links TRBV2 to TRBJ2-5; TRBD1 agrees at 7 bases. The length of the CDR3 is 14 residues. After removal of 9 bases from V and 4 bases from J, the junction contained 11 bases not matched to a gene. Germline V gene lookup returns CDR1 SNHLY and CDR2 FYNNEI. The DNA of the CDR3 is TGTGCCAGTAGCCGGGACAGTCGGGGAGAGACCCAGTACTTC. It is translated as CASSRDSRGETQYF. The whole variable domain, remainder taken from reference TRBV2 and TRBJ2-5, is EPEVTQTPSHQVTQMGQEVILRCVPISNHLYFYWYRQILGQKVEFLVSFYNNEISEKSEIFDDQFSVERPDGSNFTLKIRSTKLEDSAMYFCASSRDSRGETQYFGPGTRLLVL.

V gene TRBV7-9 combines with J gene TRBJ1-1; 9 positions match TRBD1. After removal of 5 bases from V and 4 bases from J, the junction contained 8 bases not matched to a gene. The CDR3 has 15 residues. CDR1 SEHNR and CDR2 FQNEAQ come from the germline V gene (reference sequence). The chain's CDR3 is CASSHLQGATTEAFF. In DNA, the CDR3 is TGTGCCAGCAGCCACTTACAGGGGGCGACCACTGAAGCTTTCTTT.

The rearrangement joins TRBV7-2 to TRBJ2-5; tentatively, D is TRBD1 or TRBD2 (5 bases each). The J call may be in error: the DNA end matches TRBJ2-7 better. The CDR3 runs to 15 residues. The germline CDR1 and CDR2 sequences are SGHTA and FQGNSA. The CDR3 DNA reads TGTGCCAGCAGCTTAGTGGGACCGAGTGGATACGAGCAGTACTTC. It yields the protein CASSLVGPSGYEQYF.

This rearrangement joins TRBV19 to TRBJ1-5; D might be TRBD1 (6 bases). Germline CDR1 is LNHDA and CDR2 is SQIVND (reference sequence). V gave up 5 bases and J gave up 4 bases, with 18 bases separating them. The CDR3 is 16 amino acids. The CDR3 sequence is CASSPGAALRNQPQHF. The CDR3 DNA follows: TGTGCCAGTAGTCCAGGGGCAGCCCTCCGAAATCAGCCCCAGCATTTT.

The chain joins TRBV5-8 to TRBJ1-1; 10 nucleotides align to TRBD1. There are 14 residues in the CDR3. The trim removed 7 bases at V and 0 bases at J, leaving 3 bases unmatched. Per the germline V gene, CDR1 is SGHTS and CDR2 is YDEGEE. As DNA, the CDR3 is TGTGCCAGCCGGGACAGGGGATTGAACACTGAAGCTTTCTTT. It is translated as CASRDRGLNTEAFF.

The rearrangement uses TRBV5-6 and TRBJ2-3; D gene unclear. The V end lost 2 bases, the J end lost 4 bases, and 8 bases lay between the germline ends. This CDR3 contains 13 residues. Germline V gene sequence: CDR1 SGHDT, CDR2 YYEEEE. CDR3 amino acids: CASSLMSADTQYF. In DNA form, the CDR3 reads TGTGCCAGCAGCTTAATGAGCGCAGATACGCAGTATTTT.

The chain combines TRBV9 with TRBJ2-3, with D possibly being TRBD1 or TRBD2 (6 bases each). From germline, CDR1 is SGDLS and CDR2 YYNGEE. Trimming removed 3 bases from V and 2 bases from J, with 13 bases in between. The CDR3 extends over 15 amino acids. The DNA of the CDR3 is TGTGCCAGCAGCGGACTAGGGACATTCACAGATACGCAGTATTTT. Protein: CASSGLGTFTDTQYF.

CDR3 protein: CSVGPGVSSTDTQYF. Written as DNA, the CDR3 is TGCAGCGTGGGCCCCGGGGTTTCTAGCACAGATACGCAGTATTTT. The chain is built from TRBV29-1 and TRBJ2-3; tentative D call: TRBD2 (5 bases). Between the trimmed V and J ends, which lost 6 bases and 0 bases, there was a span of 16 bases. The CDR3 loop spans 15 amino acids. The germline V gene encodes CDR1 SQVTM and CDR2 ANQGSEA.

The chain joins TRBV2 to TRBJ2-3; the match to TRBD2 covers 7 bases. Trimming removed 9 bases from V and 0 bases from J; junction bases left unmatched: 12. The CDR3 contains 16 residues. Germline CDR1 reads SNHLY; CDR2 reads FYNNEI. CDR3 in amino acids: CARGTQAGSSTDTQYF. CDR3 DNA sequence: TGTGCCAGGGGGACCCAAGCGGGGTCTAGCACAGATACGCAGTATTTT.

The V and J genes are TRBV5-1 and TRBJ1-2; 8 nucleotides match TRBD1. CDR1 SGHRS and CDR2 YFSETQ come from the germline V gene. CDR3 length equals 14 residues. The junction had 7 bases not matched to a gene; V was cut back by 4 bases and J by 5 bases. The CDR3 DNA sequence: TGCGCCAGCAGCCAAGGACAGGGTGAATATGGCTACACCTTC. It codes for CASSQGQGEYGYTF.

The chain joins TRBV6-1 to TRBJ2-1; a possible D gene is TRBD1 (5 bases). The CDR3 is made up of 15 amino acids. Deletions cut 4 bases from V and 0 bases from J, with 10 bases between. Germline V lookup: CDR1 MNHNS, CDR2 SASEGT. DNA for the CDR3: TGTGCCAGCAGTGCCGCGACAGTCTCCTACAATGAGCAGTTCTTC. Translating it yields CASSAATVSYNEQFF.

The chain links TRBV6-5 to TRBJ2-7; TRBD2 agrees at 9 bases. Trimming cost V 6 bases and J 2 bases; bases outside gene matches: 5. Germline loops: CDR1 MNHEY, CDR2 SVGAGI. The length of the CDR3 is 14 residues. The DNA of the CDR3 is TGTGCCAGCAGAAAGCGGGGGGACACCTACGAGCAGTACTTC. It encodes CASRKRGDTYEQYF.

This chain links TRBV2 with TRBJ2-2, with D possibly matching TRBD1 (6 bases). This CDR3 is built from 15 residues. Germline V gene lookup returns CDR1 SNHLY and CDR2 FYNNEI. V gave up 3 bases and J gave up 1 base, with 9 bases separating them. Here the CDR3 reads CASSDRGGNTGELFF. CDR3 coding DNA: TGTGCCAGCAGTGACAGGGGCGGGAACACCGGGGAGCTGTTTTTT.

CDR3 amino acids: CASSIETTGTTDTQYF. The CDR3 DNA reads as TGTGCCAGTAGTATAGAGACCACAGGGACCACAGATACGCAGTATTTT. The chain links TRBV19 to TRBJ2-3; D possibly corresponds to TRBD1 (6 bases). Deletions cut 0 bases from V and 2 bases from J, with 12 bases between. CDR3 length: 16 amino acids. Germline lookup yields CDR1 LNHDA and CDR2 SQIVND (reference sequence).

The V and J genes are TRBV5-8 and TRBJ2-7; the D is unclear. The germline V and J ends were trimmed by 0 bases and 5 bases, with 15 bases remaining between them. This CDR3 is built from 15 residues. The germline V gene encodes CDR1 SGHTS and CDR2 YDEGEE. The DNA of the CDR3 is TGTGCCAGCAGCTTGGAACCTTCGGGCAGAAACGAGCAGTACTTC. Its protein product is CASSLEPSGRNEQYF.